The 8 T cell receptor beta chains given below trace back to one sample, sequenced in a study of cytomegalovirus exposure and HLA in healthy donors. PCR employed 60 Vbeta and 13 Jbeta primers. The data were produced by immunoSEQ multiplex PCR, yet TCRdb's version contains in-frame clones alone and is incomplete. The sample lists 93,000 or so clones, around 65% occurring once. Sequencing was carried out using PBMCs. These receptors originate from a woman aged 45-60 years in good health and CMV-seronegative.

The chain employs TRBV6-5 and TRBJ1-1; D is perhaps TRBD1 (5 bases). V was shortened by 6 bases and J by 4 bases, with 15 bases between the two germline ends. Per germline, CDR1 MNHEY and CDR2 SVGAGI. This CDR3 spans 14 amino acids. CDR3 bases: TGTGCCAGCAGCCGGGGGGGATTGGGCACTGAAGCTTTCTTT. Translated: CASSRGGLGTEAFF.

CDR3 DNA: TGTGCCAGCAGCAAGGACAGGGGGTCCGGGAATGAGCAGTTCTTC. It yields the protein CASSKDRGSGNEQFF. The chain carries TRBV11-1 and TRBJ2-1, with 10 positions matching TRBD1. In germline, CDR1 is SGHAT, CDR2 FQDESV (reference sequence). V was clipped by 5 bases and J by 7 bases; unmatched bases: 8. The CDR3 extends over 15 amino acids. The variable domain in full, completed from reference TRBV11-1 and TRBJ2-1, reads EAEVAQSPRYKITEKSQAVAFWCDPISGHATLYWYRQILGQGPELLVQFQDESVVDDSQLPKDRFSAERLKGVDSTLKIQPAELGDSAMYLCASSKDRGSGNEQFFGPGTRLTVL.

The chain carries TRBV10-3 and TRBJ1-2; the D is unclear. The V gene's germline CDR1 is ENHRY and CDR2 SYGVKD. The CDR3 covers 14 residues. The V end was cut by 4 bases, the J end by 1 base, with 10 bases between. In DNA, the CDR3 is TGTGCCATCAGTGGGGCAGGACTTAACTATGGCTACACCTTC. It encodes CAISGAGLNYGYTF.

CDR3: CASSRGGEKLFF. CDR3 DNA sequence: TGTGCCAGCAGCCGCGGGGGGGAAAAACTGTTTTTT. The V call is TRBV13, the J call TRBJ1-4; D is possibly TRBD1 (5 bases). The germline CDR1 and CDR2 sequences are PRHDT and FYEKMQ (reference sequence). The CDR3 length is 12 residues. The V end was cut by 5 bases, the J end by 8 bases, with 9 bases between.

The chain links TRBV29-1 to TRBJ2-1, with 12 bases that match TRBD2. Germline V gives CDR1 SQVTM, CDR2 ANQGSEA. J lost 10 bases, V lost 3 bases, and 13 bases had no gene match. The CDR3 has 16 amino acids. The CDR3: CSVDRLAGVNAGEQFF. CDR3 DNA: TGCAGCGTTGATCGACTAGCGGGAGTTAACGCCGGAGAGCAGTTCTTC.

A few counts support this clone. The chain is built from TRBV5-4 and TRBJ2-3, with 9 bases lining up with TRBD2. The CDR3 spans 15 residues. Germline CDR1 is SGHNT and CDR2 is YYREEE (reference sequence). After removal of 7 bases from V and 1 base from J, the junction contained 7 bases not matched to a gene. CDR3 bases: TGTGCCAGCGCCCAAGGGACTAGCCGCACAGATACGCAGTATTTT. The encoded protein is CASAQGTSRTDTQYF.

This clone has only a few counts. This CDR3 is CASSYLAGGQYNEQFF. CDR3 sequence (DNA): TGTGCCAGCAGCTATCTAGCGGGGGGGCAGTACAATGAGCAGTTCTTC. The chain uses TRBV7-2 and TRBJ2-1, with TRBD2 matching 12 bases. In germline, CDR1 is SGHTA, CDR2 FQGNSA. The CDR3 sequence is 16 residues long. V lost 4 bases to trimming and J lost 4 bases; unmatched junction nucleotides: 5.

The V gene is TRBV5-4, the J gene TRBJ1-3, with D possibly matching TRBD1 (6 bases). Germline V gene data show CDR1 as SGHNT and CDR2 as YYREEE (reference sequence). V shed 4 bases and J shed 8 bases, with 13 bases lying between them. The CDR3 sequence is 13 residues long. CDR3 protein: CASSPDSRHTIYF. CDR3 coding DNA: TGTGCCAGCAGCCCGGACAGTCGGCACACCATATATTTT. The full variable domain, with the rest looked up from reference TRBV5-4 and TRBJ1-3, is ETGVTQSPTHLIKTRGQQVTLRCSSQSGHNTVSWYQQALGQGPQFIFQYYREEENGRGNFPPRFSGLQFPNYSSELNVNALELDDSALYLCASSPDSRHTIYFGEGSWLTVV.